This T cell receptor beta chain appears in the sequencing data of a study of beta chain features in type 1 diabetes. General observations from the study: When Type 1 diabetes patients were examined, their TCRB CDR3s proved moderately but significantly shorter in all four CD4+ subsets. Still unanswered here is whether HLA type influences TCRB rearrangement.

Blood was collected once per donor into heparin, averaging about 110 mL. Trimming removed 4 bases from V and 4 bases from J, with 14 bases in between. Germline assignment: CDR1 SGDLS and CDR2 YYNGEE. The CDR3 has 15 residues. What was sequenced were expressed TCRB transcripts, since all of the isolated RNA had been reverse transcribed. Data came from immunoSEQ multiplex PCR; TCRdb stores just in-frame clones and leaves some out. The repertoire holds about 160,000 clones, roughly 8% seen once, with roughly 0.5% in the top ten. This clone came up a few times. Its target is not known. The sample taken for sequencing was central memory CD4+ T cells from blood. The TCR comes from a young man with type 1 diabetes. The chain couples TRBV9 to TRBJ2-2; D not resolved. Here the CDR3 reads CASSHPYFGTGELFF. The CDR3 coding sequence is TGTGCCAGCAGCCACCCCTATTTCGGCACCGGGGAGCTGTTTTTT.